This T cell receptor beta chain was profiled in a study of T cells in Graves' hyperthyroidism and ophthalmopathy. Findings and caveats of the study: Also found in blood were most expanded thyroid clonotypes above 0.001. Model predictions of ophthalmopathy came a median around 6.5 months before onset.

Points on this clonotype: Antigen specificity is unknown.

Regions amplified from RNA transcripts were the TCR beta CDR3 regions. The TCR CDR3 was amplified in a first-round RT-PCR using the HTBI primer set. TCRdb processed the multiplex PCR reads anew with MiXCR; each CDR3 protein has one entry. Altogether 96,000 or so distinct CDR3 sequences are present, about 51% being singletons, with the ten largest covering roughly 29%. In germline, CDR1 is ENHRY, CDR2 SYGVKD. The CDR3 extends over 11 amino acids. The study defined stable Graves' hyperthyroidism as no ophthalmopathy progression within 18 months. PBMCs stemmed from less than 13 ml fresh peripheral blood.

This chain links TRBV10-3 with TRBJ2-7; 8 bases fit TRBD1. The clonotype was recovered from a woman in her forties with Graves' hyperthyroidism. Sequencing input: blood. CDR3 sequence: CATGGSYEQYF. The CDR3 nucleotides are TGTGCTACAGGGGGCTCCTACGAGCAGTACTTC.